Shown below are 24 T cell receptor beta chains from a single sample sequenced in a study of CD8 T cells in ankylosing spondylitis. Using its own MiXCR run on the 5' RACE reads, TCRdb lists one record per CDR3 protein. Here the sample spans approximately 88,000 distinct CDR3 sequences, roughly 9.6% being singletons. The specimen sequenced was blood, either unsorted or a sorted T cell fraction (not recorded which). All receptors come from a male donor with ankylosing spondylitis or in good health (not recorded which).

This clonotype was detected many times. V gene TRBV29-1 combines with J gene TRBJ2-7, with D hard to call. Trimming shortened V by 4 bases and J by 3 bases, and 7 bases separated the two germline ends. The germline CDR1 and CDR2 sequences are SQVTM and ANQGSEA. The CDR3 covers 11 residues. CDR3 residues: CSVGRSYEQYF. The DNA for the CDR3 is TGCAGCGTTGGTCGAAGCTACGAGCAGTACTTC.

This clonotype was recorded many times. A junction boundary mismatches the germline segment, possibly from a read error. The chain employs TRBV5-1 and TRBJ2-7; TRBD1 is a possible D gene (5 bases). The CDR3 has 14 residues. Germline V gives CDR1 SGHRS, CDR2 YFSETQ. The CDR3 reads CASSLGQGSYEQYF. The CDR3 bases are TGTGCCAGCAGTTTGGGGCAGGGAAGCTACGAGCAGTACTTC. Together with reference TRBV5-1 and TRBJ2-7, the CDR3 gives the full variable domain: KAGVTQTPRYLIKTRGQQVTLSCSPISGHRSVSWYQQTPGQGLQFLFEYFSETQRNKGNFPGRFSGRQFSNSRSEMNVSTLELGDSALYLCASSLGQGSYEQYFGPGTRLTVT.

The table lists this clonotype with many counts. The rearrangement links TRBV20-1 to TRBJ2-3; D unresolved. Between the trimmed V and J ends, which lost 6 bases and 4 bases, there was a span of 5 bases. CDR1 and CDR2 from the germline V gene are DFQATT and SNEGSKA (reference sequence). The CDR3 sequence is 10 residues long. The CDR3 region has the DNA TGCAGTGCCATCGCAGATACGCAGTATTTT. Its protein is CSAIADTQYF.

This clonotype showed up many times. This chain joins TRBV25-1 and TRBJ2-1; 9 bases align to TRBD2. Germline V gives CDR1 MGHDK, CDR2 SYGVNS. The CDR3 spans 14 residues. Losses at the gene ends were 2 bases for V and 8 bases for J; bases not matched to a gene: 4. The CDR3 sequence is CASSERASGDEQFF. The CDR3 nucleotides are TGTGCCAGCAGTGAACGAGCTAGCGGGGATGAGCAGTTCTTC.

This clonotype was recorded at least ten times. The genes are TRBV20-1 and TRBJ2-3; 10 nucleotides align to TRBD2. The CDR3 has 15 amino acids. The germline CDR1 and CDR2 sequences are DFQATT and SNEGSKA (reference sequence). V lost 3 bases, J lost 4 bases, and 7 bases stayed unmatched. The CDR3: CSARGGLASADTQYF. CDR3 sequence (DNA): TGCAGTGCTAGGGGGGGACTAGCGTCGGCAGATACGCAGTATTTT.

The chain is built from TRBV7-9 and TRBJ2-1; 7 positions agree with TRBD1. V lost 5 bases, J lost 5 bases, and 12 bases stayed unmatched. In germline, CDR1 is SEHNR, CDR2 FQNEAQ (reference sequence). This CDR3 comprises 16 residues. The CDR3 sequence is CASSPPTGSNHNEQFF. CDR3 DNA: TGTGCCAGCAGCCCCCCGACAGGGTCTAACCACAATGAGCAGTTCTTC. Using reference TRBV7-9 and TRBJ2-1 for the parts outside the CDR3, the full variable domain is DTGVSQNPRHKITKRGQNVTFRCDPISEHNRLYWYRQTLGQGPEFLTYFQNEAQLEKSRLLSDRFSAERPKGSFSTLEIQRTEQGDSAMYLCASSPPTGSNHNEQFFGPGTRLTVL.

This clonotype has at least ten counts. V is TRBV12-3 or TRBV12-4 and J is TRBJ2-7; D ambiguous. The CDR3 has 12 residues. Deletions cut 8 bases from V and 6 bases from J, with 14 bases between. For the CDR3, the DNA is TGTGCCAGCGCCGCAGCCGCAGGCGAGCAGTACTTC. Its translation is CASAAAAGEQYF.

This clonotype has at least ten counts. This rearrangement joins TRBV11-1 to TRBJ1-1; unclear D gene. From germline, CDR1 is SGHAT and CDR2 FQDESV (reference sequence). The V gene lost 0 bases and the J gene lost 8 bases, with 10 bases spanning the gap. This CDR3 is built from 13 residues. For the CDR3, the DNA is TGTGCCAGCAGCTTAGCCGGACGTAGGGAAGCTTTCTTT. It specifies CASSLAGRREAFF.

This clonotype was seen at least ten times. The chain links TRBV3-1 to TRBJ2-7, with unresolved D. There are 14 residues in the CDR3. The V end was cut by 3 bases, the J end by 1 base, with 10 bases between. CDR1 and CDR2 from the germline V gene are LGHDT and YNNKEL (reference sequence). The CDR3 loop reads CASSHSYTSYEQYF. CDR3 in DNA: TGTGCCAGCAGCCACAGTTACACATCCTACGAGCAGTACTTC.

The sample holds many counts of this clonotype. As DNA, the CDR3 is TGCAGCGCGGACAGGAGCTCCTACAATGAGCAGTTCTTC. Translated, it gives CSADRSSYNEQFF. V and J are TRBV29-1 and TRBJ2-1; 7 bases are a match to TRBD1. The V segment lost 7 bases and the J segment 0 bases; nucleotides outside the gene matches: 3. The CDR3 covers 13 residues. Germline CDR1 reads SQVTM; CDR2 reads ANQGSEA.

This clonotype was seen repeatedly, ten times or more. The chain couples TRBV10-2 to TRBJ1-5; weak D call: TRBD1 (6 bases). Per germline, CDR1 WSHSY and CDR2 SAAADI. This CDR3 is 18 amino acids long. Trimming took 3 bases from V and 5 from J, leaving 23 bases between them. CDR3 sequence reads: CASSDRDEERRGDQPQHF. CDR3 DNA: TGCGCCAGCAGTGATAGGGACGAGGAGCGGAGGGGGGATCAGCCCCAGCATTTT.

This clonotype was counted many times. The chain couples TRBV11-1 to TRBJ1-1; D gene unclear. Germline V gives CDR1 SGHAT, CDR2 FQDESV (reference sequence). The V end lost 0 bases, the J end lost 7 bases, and 9 bases lay between the germline ends. The CDR3 has 13 residues. DNA of the CDR3: TGTGCCAGCAGCTTAGCGACGGCGGTTGAAGCTTTCTTT. Its protein is CASSLATAVEAFF. Full variable domain (remainder filled in from reference TRBV11-1 and TRBJ1-1): EAEVAQSPRYKITEKSQAVAFWCDPISGHATLYWYRQILGQGPELLVQFQDESVVDDSQLPKDRFSAERLKGVDSTLKIQPAELGDSAMYLCASSLATAVEAFFGQGTRLTVV.

For this clonotype: With a much larger clone just one base away, this may be a read error. This chain joins TRBV2 and TRBJ1-6; D is perhaps TRBD1 (5 bases). With 6 bases removed from V and 6 bases from J, the gap between germline ends came to 12 bases. Per germline, CDR1 SNHLY and CDR2 FYNNEI. This CDR3 region has 14 residues. DNA for the CDR3: TGTGCCAGCAGACAGGAGTATTTTAATTCACCCCTCCACTTT. Amino acids: CASRQEYFNSPLHF.

As regards this clonotype: This may be a read error, as it is one base from a much larger clone. V and J are TRBV27 and TRBJ1-5; no firm D call. The CDR3 has 15 amino acids. CDR1 and CDR2 (germline): MNHEY, SMNVEV (reference sequence). The CDR3 spells CASSPRRGNNRPQHF. The CDR3 bases are TGTGCCAGCAGTCCCCGACGAGGCAACAATCGGCCCCAGCATTTT.

Turning to this clonotype: A much larger clone sits a single nucleotide away, making a read error possible. The V gene is TRBV19, the J gene TRBJ1-5; D might be TRBD1 (6 bases). The V gene's germline CDR1 is LNHDA and CDR2 SQIVND (reference sequence). The CDR3 is 13 amino acids. For the CDR3, the DNA is TGTACCAGTAGTGGACAGCTCAATCAGCCCCAGCATTTT. Protein sequence: CTSSGQLNQPQHF.

This clonotype was seen ten or more times. The chain is built from TRBV28 and TRBJ1-2; 7 nucleotides align to TRBD1. Losses at the gene ends were 3 bases for V and 4 bases for J; bases not matched to a gene: 8. Germline CDR1 is MDHEN and CDR2 is SYDVKM. CDR3 size: 15 residues. The CDR3 DNA reads as TGTGCCAGCAGTTTCTTAGGGGGCGGCGGCTATGGCTACACCTTC. Residues: CASSFLGGGGYGYTF.

The chain joins TRBV20-1 to TRBJ2-1; 7 bases align to TRBD2. CDR1 is DFQATT, CDR2 SNEGSKA, per germline (reference sequence). CDR3 size: 15 residues. V gave up 5 bases and J gave up 0 bases; unmatched junction bases: 7. The CDR3 DNA reads TGCAGTGCTTCTTCGGGGGAGGGCTCCTACAATGAGCAGTTCTTC. Amino acid sequence: CSASSGEGSYNEQFF.

This clonotype came up many times. The gene calls are TRBV20-1 and TRBJ2-3; D gene ambiguous. Germline V lookup: CDR1 DFQATT, CDR2 SNEGSKA (reference sequence). V was cut by 2 bases and J by 5 bases, with 11 bases left in between. The CDR3 extends over 13 amino acids. This CDR3 is CSARKGLGDTQYF. CDR3 coding DNA: TGCAGTGCTAGAAAAGGGCTAGGAGATACGCAGTATTTT.

Ten or more counts support this clonotype. This chain connects TRBV4-1 to TRBJ2-3; 10 bases line up with TRBD2. The CDR3 runs 15 residues. Germline lookup yields CDR1 MGHRA and CDR2 YSYEKL. The junction had 9 bases not matched to a gene; V was cut back by 6 bases and J by 6 bases. The CDR3 sequence is CASSGLGLALDTQYF. The CDR3 DNA is TGCGCCAGCAGTGGTTTGGGACTAGCGTTGGATACGCAGTATTTT.

The table lists this clonotype with many counts. An end of the junction does not agree with germline; a read error may underlie this. The CDR3 here is CASSLHPSSSYNEQFF. The CDR3 DNA reads as TGTGCTAGCAGCCTGCACCCCTCGAGCTCCTACAATGAGCAGTTCTTC. The chain has TRBV7-6 and TRBJ2-1; D call uncertain. Germline V gene data show CDR1 as SGHVS and CDR2 as FNYEAQ. The CDR3 runs 16 residues.

This clonotype was recorded many times. V usage is TRBV20-1 and J usage is TRBJ2-7; tentatively, D is TRBD2 (5 bases). The germline V gene has CDR1 DFQATT and CDR2 SNEGSKA (reference sequence). The CDR3 loop spans 12 amino acids. Trimming removed 7 bases from V and 5 bases from J, with 15 bases in between. CDR3 amino acids: CSVGAGDDEQYF. In DNA form, the CDR3 reads TGCAGTGTAGGCGCGGGTGACGACGAGCAGTACTTC.

Many counts were recorded for this clonotype. The chain has TRBV7-8 and TRBJ1-2; D is uncertain. This CDR3 is built from 15 residues. In germline, CDR1 is SGHVS, CDR2 FQNEAQ. Trimming left V 2 bases short and J 7 bases short, with 17 bases between. CDR3 amino acids: CASSLKIGEGFGYTF. CDR3 DNA sequence: TGTGCCAGCAGCTTAAAGATTGGTGAAGGCTTTGGCTACACCTTC.

This clonotype was seen repeatedly, ten times or more. J is TRBJ1-5 and V is TRBV27; D gene uncertain. The length of the CDR3 is 12 residues. V lost 5 bases to trimming and J lost 6 bases, with 8 bases between them. Germline V gene sequence: CDR1 MNHEY, CDR2 SMNVEV (reference sequence). The CDR3 loop reads CASSRNGQPQHF. CDR3 DNA: TGTGCCAGCAGTCGTAATGGTCAGCCCCAGCATTTT.

In its sample, this clonotype was seen many times. This chain uses TRBV28 with TRBJ1-2; D ambiguous. Germline CDR1 reads MDHEN; CDR2 reads SYDVKM. V was pared by 1 base and J by 6 bases, with 12 bases between. This CDR3 has 14 residues. CDR3 sequence: CASSLFLGKDGYTF. In DNA, the CDR3 is TGTGCCAGCAGTTTATTCCTGGGAAAGGATGGCTACACCTTC.